This entry concerns a single T cell receptor (beta chain). These data originate in a study of T-cell memory formation after mild COVID-19. The overall study: Largely donor-specific sequence clusters came from two donors.

MiXCR, applied by TCRdb to the 5' RACE reads, yields one record per CDR3 protein. This sample carries about 110,000 distinct CDR3 sequences, around 15% of them seen once, and the ten largest clones take 28%. CDR3 length: 15 amino acids. Trimming cost V 5 bases and J 3 bases, with 17 bases left between them. The germline V gene encodes CDR1 SEHNR and CDR2 FQNEAQ (reference sequence). Sample: PBMCs or a T cell subset sorted from them (not recorded which). The clonotype comes from an adult woman who had mild COVID-19 (a few samples of this study predate the infection). Cell type and time point are not known. The chain links TRBV7-9 to TRBJ2-7; possible D gene TRBD1, 6 bases. CDR3: CASSGLGTGYYEQYF. The CDR3 coding sequence is TGTGCCAGCAGCGGTCTGGGTACAGGGTACTACGAGCAGTACTTC. The full variable domain, completed using reference TRBV7-9 and TRBJ2-7, is DTGVSQNPRHKITKRGQNVTFRCDPISEHNRLYWYRQTLGQGPEFLTYFQNEAQLEKSRLLSDRFSAERPKGSFSTLEIQRTEQGDSAMYLCASSGLGTGYYEQYFGPGTRLTVT.